These T cell receptor beta chains were read from a single sample in a study of CD8+ T cells in alopecia areata. Sequencing was performed with immunoSEQ multiplex PCR; in TCRdb, only in-frame clones are kept and a portion is missing. The sample contains approximately 210,000 clones, about 64% of which appear only once. The specimen comprised CD4+ T cells sorted from blood, sampled at week 4, from a patient treated with tofacitinib. All receptors come from a human donor with alopecia areata. CDR3s leave out the opening cysteine and the closing phenylalanine or tryptophan. The size entry is marked missing in some rows and otherwise reads once, few, many or a size class.

V gene	clone size	J gene	CDR3 protein
TRBV25-1	NA	TRBJ1-1	ASSEARGTEAF
TRBV7-6	NA	TRBJ2-5	ASSAGTGGTQY
TRBV25-1	NA	TRBJ2-2	ASTPMEGAISSGELF
TRBV5-6	NA	TRBJ1-1	ASSRGQNTEAF
TRBV28	NA	TRBJ1-6	ASTRGGAGNSPLH
TRBV4-1	once	TRBJ1-6	ASSQDASPSPLH
TRBV6-5	NA	TRBJ2-7	ASSPSGQGAREQY
TRBV2	NA	TRBJ1-6	ASSPDSHNSPLH
TRBV7-7	NA	TRBJ2-5	ASSPGGGYETQY
TRBV29-1	NA	TRBJ2-5	SVTLEGAIKRTQY
TRBV7-8	NA	TRBJ1-1	ASRKGQGTEAF
TRBV7-2	NA	TRBJ1-1	ASSSKTGEAAF
TRBV2	NA	TRBJ1-6	ASSDQGSDNSPLH
TRBV7-9	NA	TRBJ2-1	ASSLPYRLAGTSNEQF
TRBV7-9	NA	TRBJ1-1	ASSLGMGNTEAF
TRBV30	NA	TRBJ1-1	AWSVGLGTEAF
TRBV9	few	TRBJ1-2	ASSVDQGGGYT
TRBV21-1	few	TRBJ2-2	ASSKSEELF
TRBV4-2	few	TRBJ2-2	ASSPKRGGGGLTGELF
TRBV7-9	NA	TRBJ2-1	ASSLTGLAEEQF
TRBV5-1	NA	TRBJ2-1	ASSLSGSDEQF
TRBV5-4	few	TRBJ2-3	ASSPGAHTQY
TRBV30	NA	TRBJ1-2	AWGTGFNYGYT
TRBV29-1	NA	TRBJ1-5	SVGTGNSNQPQH
TRBV6-5	NA	TRBJ1-2	ASSYGTGSGGYT
TRBV30	NA	TRBJ2-5	AWSQGAPETQY
TRBV6-5	NA	TRBJ1-2	ASSRDSYGYT
TRBV29-1	NA	TRBJ2-2	SAGTANTGELF
TRBV7-2	NA	TRBJ1-6	ASSLEGTYNSPLH
TRBV29-1	few	TRBJ2-5	SVGGVQETQY
TRBV21-1	NA	TRBJ1-6	ASSKGLHSPLH
TRBV29-1	NA	TRBJ1-5	SVRAAGRNQPQH
TRBV30	NA	TRBJ1-1	AWSVGFGGTEAF
TRBV7-2	NA	TRBJ2-1	ASSLARQRAYNEQF
TRBV7-9	NA	TRBJ2-2	ASSSPGAGITGELF
TRBV30	NA	TRBJ2-1	AWTSYNLGDEQF
TRBV5-6	NA	TRBJ1-3	ASRIYGGNTIY
TRBV5-1	NA	TRBJ2-5	ASSPGQGAVETQY
TRBV5-1	NA	TRBJ2-5	ASSRGQGWETQY
TRBV30	few	TRBJ2-2	AWKRTGWAGELF